The source of this T cell receptor beta chain is a study of cytomegalovirus exposure and HLA in healthy donors. Study-level points and caveats: An analysis was carried out later, and it reportedly showed fewer N-insertions in an Asian-associated ancestry cluster than the 666-donor mean.

Worth noting for this clone: Its cognate antigen is unknown.

The PCR employed 60 Vbeta primers together with 13 Jbeta primers. Generated by immunoSEQ multiplex PCR, the TCRdb table keeps only in-frame clones and is missing some. The repertoire consists of some 140,000 clones, with around 81% occurring once and the leading ten covering around 6%. CDR1 MNHEY and CDR2 SVGAGI come from the germline V gene. The ends were cut back, 4 bases at V and 7 bases at J, with 14 bases in the middle. CDR3 size: 13 residues. The origin of this receptor is a middle-aged woman in good health and CMV-seropositive. J is TRBJ2-7 and V is TRBV6-5; the D gene is possibly TRBD2 (5 bases). Specimen: PBMCs. CDR3 loop: CASSFGNLREQYF. CDR3 DNA: TGTGCCAGCAGTTTCGGGAACCTACGAGAGCAGTACTTC.